One and the same sample provided the 2 T cell receptor beta chains below, sequenced in a study of persistence of HIV-infected CD4 T cells. For these TCRs, the target antigens are not known. The immunoSEQ assay was version 4, run in survey mode. Here immunoSEQ multiplex PCR was the method, and the copy in TCRdb shows in-frame clones only, minus some. Found here are under 20,000 clones, 78% of them singletons; the top ten hold 6.5% to 8.5%. Lysates of CMV-infected fibroblasts at around 9.9 ug/mL stimulated these cells. Sorting selected CD4+ T cells upregulating both CD40 ligand and CD69. The specimen comprised CD4+ T cells sorted from PBMCs after approximately 19-hour stimulation, sampled from a patient who received antiretroviral therapy. The receptors were gathered from an adult man with HIV who was CMV-seropositive.

The sample holds a few counts of this clone. CDR3 loop: CASSFTGFPTNTEAFF. CDR3 DNA: TGCGCCAGCAGCTTCACAGGGTTTCCGACGAACACTGAAGCTTTCTTT. This chain links TRBV5-1 with TRBJ1-1; D perhaps matches TRBD1 (6 bases). With 2 bases removed from V and 1 base from J, the gap between germline ends came to 15 bases. From germline, CDR1 is SGHRS and CDR2 YFSETQ. This CDR3 is built from 16 residues.

The rearrangement links TRBV4-1 to TRBJ1-1, with D perhaps matching TRBD1 (5 bases). The CDR3 covers 15 residues. The germline V gene encodes CDR1 MGHRA and CDR2 YSYEKL. V lost 0 bases to trimming and J lost 0 bases, with 8 bases between them. The CDR3 sequence: CASSQETGLNTEAFF. The CDR3 DNA follows: TGCGCCAGCAGCCAAGAAACAGGCTTGAACACTGAAGCTTTCTTT.